This T cell receptor (beta chain) appears in the sequencing data of a study of CD8+ T cells in alopecia areata. Study background: Treatment with tofacitinib (6 to 18 months) was followed by 6 months off drug. Study results and caveats: Lesional scalp exceeded normal scalp in clonality, especially in alopecia totalis/universalis. TCR sharing across patients was less clear than in mice, possibly HLA-related.

Trimming removed 0 bases at V and 2 bases at J, with 13 bases between. The CDR3 is 16 amino acids. Germline CDR1 SGHRS, CDR2 YFSETQ. RNA extraction and reverse transcription yielded cDNA as sequencing template. Profiled with immunoSEQ multiplex PCR; TCRdb holds only in-frame clones, not every one. This repertoire shows around 250,000 clones, under 70% found once; its top ten account for 1% to 1.5%. Concerning this clone: Its specificity is not known.

The source is a human donor with alopecia areata. The chain has TRBV5-1 and TRBJ2-3; D assignment may be TRBD1 or TRBD2 (6 bases each). Sequencing used CD4+ T cells sorted from blood, obtained at week 0. The CDR3 DNA reads TGCGCCAGCAGCTTGGTGGGGGGCGCCACCACAGATACGCAGTATTTT. It specifies CASSLVGGATTDTQYF.